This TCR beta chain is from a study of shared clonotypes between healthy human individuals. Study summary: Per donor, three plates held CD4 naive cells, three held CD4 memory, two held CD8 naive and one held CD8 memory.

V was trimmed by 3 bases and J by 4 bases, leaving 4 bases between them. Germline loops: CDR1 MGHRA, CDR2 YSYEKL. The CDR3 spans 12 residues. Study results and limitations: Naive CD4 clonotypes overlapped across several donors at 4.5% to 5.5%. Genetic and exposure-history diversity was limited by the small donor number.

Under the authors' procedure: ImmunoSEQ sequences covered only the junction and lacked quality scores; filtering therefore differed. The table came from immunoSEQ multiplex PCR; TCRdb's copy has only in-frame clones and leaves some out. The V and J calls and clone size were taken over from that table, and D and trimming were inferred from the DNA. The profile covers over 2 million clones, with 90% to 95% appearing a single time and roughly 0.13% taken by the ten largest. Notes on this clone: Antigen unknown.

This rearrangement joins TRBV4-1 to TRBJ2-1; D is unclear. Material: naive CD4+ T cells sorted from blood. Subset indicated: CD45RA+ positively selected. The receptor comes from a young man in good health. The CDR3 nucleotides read TGCGCCAGCAGCCACGTATACAATGAGCAGTTCTTC. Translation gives CASSHVYNEQFF.